This T cell receptor (beta chain) was profiled in a study of cytomegalovirus exposure and HLA in healthy donors. Germline assignment: CDR1 SGHAT and CDR2 FQNNGV. The V end was cut by 1 base, the J end by 2 bases, with 10 bases between. The CDR3 runs 15 residues. PCR primers comprised 60 Vbeta and 13 Jbeta primers. Method: immunoSEQ multiplex PCR; TCRdb's copy keeps in-frame clones and lacks some. The table shows about 200,000 clones, with around 86% occurring only once. The V and J genes are TRBV11-2 and TRBJ2-3, with TRBD2 as a possible D gene (5 bases). Sequenced material: PBMCs. The sequence was obtained from a woman aged 45 to 65 in good health and CMV-seropositive. For the CDR3, the DNA is TGTGCCAGCAGCTTAGGGGCGGGTCCCACAGATACGCAGTATTTT. Translating gives CASSLGAGPTDTQYF.